The rows below give T cell receptor beta chains drawn from one sample of a study of cytotoxic CD8 clonotypes in ibrutinib-treated CLL. TCRdb's copy holds only in-frame clones and misses some; the assay was immunoSEQ multiplex PCR. The sample lists about 49,000 clones, under 75% seen once, with about 13% in the top ten. Sequencing used PBMCs, obtained after 12 months of ibrutinib treatment. The receptors shown here come from a human donor with chronic lymphocytic leukemia. Both conserved end residues are part of each CDR3. A D gene is named only where the DNA matches it firmly. Clone size is shown for a subset of rows, as once, few, many or a class of expanded clone.

D gene,CDR3 length,V gene,clone size,J gene,CDR3 protein,CDR3 DNA
-,14,TRBV25-1,few,TRBJ1-2,CASSEYGGGYGYTF,TGTGCCAGCAGTGAATACGGGGGTGGCTATGGCTACACCTTC
-,16,TRBV4-1,-,TRBJ2-1,CASSQDLPGPGNEQFF,TGCGCCAGCAGCCAAGATCTCCCTGGACCGGGCAATGAGCAGTTCTTC
TRBD1,16,TRBV7-9,-,TRBJ1-5,CASSLYGTGGNQPQHF,TGTGCCAGCAGCTTATACGGGACAGGGGGCAATCAGCCCCAGCATTTT
-,14,TRBV29-1,-,TRBJ2-2,CSARLFPNTGELFF,TGCAGCGCCCGACTCTTCCCGAACACCGGGGAGCTGTTTTTT
-,16,TRBV15,-,TRBJ2-1,CATSEMHTTSYNEQFF,TGTGCCACCAGTGAGATGCACACTACCTCCTACAATGAGCAGTTCTTC
-,13,TRBV5-1,-,TRBJ1-2,CASREGTNYGYTF,TGCGCCAGCCGGGAAGGAACGAACTATGGCTACACCTTC
TRBD1,17,TRBV9,-,TRBJ1-3,CASSPTGTGGAGNTIYF,TGTGCCAGCAGCCCCACCGGGACAGGGGGCGCTGGAAACACCATATATTTT
-,14,TRBV29-1,-,TRBJ2-1,CSVDHGGPGNEQFF,TGCAGCGTTGACCATGGTGGACCCGGGAATGAGCAGTTCTTC
-,13,TRBV7-8,once,TRBJ1-1,CASSLALGTEAFF,TGTGCCAGCAGCTTAGCTCTGGGAACTGAAGCTTTCTTT
-,15,TRBV11-1,-,TRBJ2-5,CASSLGPSGEETQYF,TGTGCCAGCAGCTTAGGTCCGTCAGGGGAAGAGACCCAGTACTTC
-,14,TRBV29-1,-,TRBJ2-1,CSVEGRGSYNEQFF,TGCAGCGTTGAAGGTAGGGGATCCTACAATGAGCAGTTCTTC
-,14,TRBV6-6,-,TRBJ2-5,CASSVGLSGETQYF,TGTGCCAGCAGCGTCGGACTATCCGGAGAGACCCAGTACTTC
-,14,TRBV11-2,few,TRBJ1-6,CASSPDRDTSPLHF,TGTGCCAGCAGCCCGGACCGGGACACTTCACCCCTCCACTTT
TRBD1,13,TRBV7-2,once,TRBJ2-7,CASSLRDRDKQYF,TGTGCCAGCAGCTTAAGGGACAGGGACAAGCAGTACTTC
-,14,TRBV5-6,once,TRBJ1-6,CASTQGVGSSPLHF,TGTGCCAGCACTCAAGGGGTAGGTAGTTCACCCCTCCACTTT
-,15,TRBV1,-,TRBJ1-2,CTSSQERRQGVGYTF,TGCACCAGCAGCCAAGAGAGGAGGCAGGGTGTAGGCTACACCTTC
-,12,TRBV5-6,-,TRBJ2-7,CASSSRVDEQYF,TGTGCCAGCAGCTCCCGGGTGGACGAGCAGTACTTC
-,13,TRBV5-1,few,TRBJ2-1,CASSQTANNEQFF,TGCGCCAGCAGCCAGACAGCGAACAATGAGCAGTTCTTC
-,13,TRBV18,-,TRBJ2-3,CASSPISTDTQYF,TGTGCCAGCTCACCAATTAGCACAGATACGCAGTATTTT
-,13,TRBV5-6,-,TRBJ1-2,CASSLVSTRGYTF,TGTGCCAGCAGCTTGGTTTCTACGAGGGGCTACACCTTC
-,13,TRBV5-1,-,TRBJ2-5,CASSLAREETQYF,TGCGCCAGCAGCTTGGCAAGAGAAGAGACCCAGTACTTC
-,18,TRBV4-1,-,TRBJ2-2,CASSQGAWGQVRTGELFF,TGCGCCAGCAGCCAAGGGGCCTGGGGGCAAGTGCGCACCGGGGAGCTGTTTTTT